Shown below are 20 T cell receptor beta chains from a single sample sequenced in a study of shared clonotypes between healthy human individuals. Some clones are missing from TCRdb's copy, which holds only in-frame ones; the method was immunoSEQ multiplex PCR. This table has some 2.1 million clones, 85% to 95% appearing once. Specimen: naive CD4+ T cells sorted from blood. The sample's subset: CD45RA+ positively selected. The origin of the receptors is a man between 18 and 35 years old in good health.

The rearrangement uses TRBV6-6 and TRBJ2-3; TRBD1 matches at 9 bases. Germline values: CDR1 MNHNY, CDR2 SVGAGI (reference sequence). The CDR3 contains 11 residues. J was trimmed by 10 bases and V by 7 bases; bases with no gene match: 3. The CDR3 protein is CASNGQGPQYF. As DNA, the CDR3 is TGTGCCAGCAACGGACAGGGGCCGCAGTATTTT.

This chain uses TRBV6-5 with TRBJ2-2; D is unclear. The CDR3 has 14 residues. In germline, CDR1 is MNHEY, CDR2 SVGAGI. Trimming stripped 4 bases from V and 5 bases from J, with 11 bases between. CDR3 DNA sequence: TGTGCCAGCAGTTCTGGGTCTCTAACCGGGGAGCTGTTTTTT. This encodes CASSSGSLTGELFF.

The chain uses TRBV6-5 and TRBJ2-2; D call uncertain. The V gene lost 10 bases and the J gene lost 1 base, with 10 bases spanning the gap. From germline, CDR1 is MNHEY and CDR2 SVGAGI. The CDR3 is 13 amino acids. This CDR3 is CAIGNRNTGELFF. The CDR3 nucleotides read TGTGCCATAGGTAACCGGAACACCGGGGAGCTGTTTTTT.

This chain links TRBV30 with TRBJ2-5, with D possibly being TRBD2 (5 bases). Trimming took off 7 bases at V and 6 bases at J, with 12 bases between the two ends. This CDR3 spans 11 amino acids. Looked up from germline, CDR1 is GTSNPN and CDR2 is SVGIG (reference sequence). In DNA form, the CDR3 reads TGTGCCTCGCTAGCTCAACAGACCCAGTACTTC. Amino acid sequence: CASLAQQTQYF.

The genes are TRBV5-1 and TRBJ2-6; D gene uncertain. The V gene's germline CDR1 is SGHRS and CDR2 YFSETQ. Trimming removed 3 bases from V and 0 bases from J, with 10 bases in between. This CDR3 spans 16 amino acids. CDR3 nucleotide sequence: TGCGCCAGCAGCTCCACGCCTAGCTCTGGGGCCAACGTCCTGACTTTC. Protein sequence: CASSSTPSSGANVLTF.

The chain employs TRBV6-1 and TRBJ1-5; 7 nucleotides align to TRBD1. V trimming: 6 bases; J trimming: 5 bases; junction bases outside the gene matches: 10. Germline CDR1 and CDR2: MNHNS and SASEGT. The CDR3 consists of 15 residues. The CDR3 reads CASSGGKGGYQPQHF. CDR3 nucleotide sequence: TGTGCCAGCAGCGGAGGGAAAGGGGGCTATCAGCCCCAGCATTTT.

This rearrangement joins TRBV6-1 to TRBJ1-1; D possibly corresponds to TRBD1 (5 bases). Germline-derived CDR1 and CDR2 are MNHNS and SASEGT. The length of the CDR3 is 14 residues. The ends were cut back, 6 bases at V and 4 bases at J, with 15 bases in the middle. The CDR3, as DNA: TGTGCCAGCAGCGAGCCAGGGAGAAGCACTGAAGCTTTCTTT. Encoded protein: CASSEPGRSTEAFF.

A note on this clone: Mismatch with germline at one junction end may stem from a read error. This chain uses TRBV7-7 with TRBJ2-5; no definite D call. The CDR3 loop spans 13 amino acids. Germline CDR1 is SSHAT and CDR2 is FNYEAQ (reference sequence). CDR3 sequence reads: CASSSGMKETQYF. The CDR3 nucleotides are TGTGCTAGCAGCTCTGGGATGAAGGAGACCCAGTACTTC.

The chain recombines TRBV19 with TRBJ2-7; D assignment may be TRBD1 or TRBD2 (7 bases each). CDR1 LNHDA and CDR2 SQIVND come from the germline V gene (reference sequence). V was shortened by 5 bases and J by 0 bases, with 17 bases between the two germline ends. The CDR3 length is 16 residues. In nucleotides, the CDR3 is TGTGCCAGTAGTCAGGGGGGGTTCAACCCCTCCTACGAGCAGTACTTC. It codes for CASSQGGFNPSYEQYF.

This sequence joins TRBV10-2 and TRBJ2-3; D gene unclear. The CDR3 has 14 amino acids. V lost 3 bases to trimming and J lost 1 base, with 8 bases between them. CDR1 and CDR2 from the germline V gene are WSHSY and SAAADI. CDR3 in amino acids: CASSDASGTDTQYF. The DNA for the CDR3 is TGCGCCAGCAGTGATGCCTCCGGCACAGATACGCAGTATTTT.

This clone was seen only once. The V and J genes are TRBV10-3 and TRBJ2-4; 11 nucleotides line up with TRBD2. The V and J ends lost 0 bases and 1 base, in that order; junction bases with no gene match: 20. The V gene's germline CDR1 is ENHRY and CDR2 SYGVKD. The CDR3 has 23 amino acids. CDR3 residues: CAISESQSKHSGRDFHAKNIQYF. The DNA of the CDR3 is TGTGCCATCAGTGAGTCCCAGTCAAAACATAGCGGGAGGGATTTCCATGCCAAAAACATTCAGTACTTC.

This chain links TRBV2 with TRBJ1-1; D not certain. This CDR3 is 15 amino acids long. V was clipped by 4 bases and J by 5 bases, with 17 bases between them. Germline V lookup: CDR1 SNHLY, CDR2 FYNNEI. CDR3 DNA sequence: TGTGCCAGCAGTGTTTCCCAGCCCCTAGGGACTGAAGCTTTCTTT. Residues: CASSVSQPLGTEAFF.

This clone has more than one count but fewer than ten. V and J are TRBV30 and TRBJ2-3, with D maybe TRBD2 (5 bases). The CDR3 runs to 13 residues. Looked up from germline, CDR1 is GTSNPN and CDR2 is SVGIG (reference sequence). V lost 4 bases, J lost 4 bases, and 12 bases lay in between. The CDR3 nucleotides are TGTGCCTGGACTAGCAGGAACGCAGATACGCAGTATTTT. This sequence encodes CAWTSRNADTQYF.

This clone was counted once. The CDR3 loop is CASSQDWAGSYNEQFF. The CDR3 DNA sequence: TGCGCCAGCAGCCAAGATTGGGCAGGGTCCTACAATGAGCAGTTCTTC. The gene calls are TRBV4-1 and TRBJ2-1; TRBD1 might be the D (5 bases). The CDR3 spans 16 residues. V shed 0 bases and J shed 1 base, with 10 bases lying between them. The germline V gene encodes CDR1 MGHRA and CDR2 YSYEKL.

The chain combines TRBV7-2 with TRBJ1-1; tentative D call: TRBD1 (6 bases). CDR1 and CDR2 from the germline V gene are SGHTA and FQGNSA. The CDR3 is 15 amino acids. V lost 5 bases and J 0 bases, leaving 13 bases between the germline ends. CDR3 loop: CASSGTGTLNTEAFF. The CDR3 nucleotides are TGTGCCAGCAGCGGAACCGGGACATTGAACACTGAAGCTTTCTTT.

The rearrangement uses TRBV28 and TRBJ2-3, with D perhaps matching TRBD1 (5 bases). The CDR3 is 15 residues long. Germline lookup yields CDR1 MDHEN and CDR2 SYDVKM. V lost 7 bases, J lost 1 base, and 15 bases lay in between. CDR3 in amino acids: CASIIPRRGTDTQYF. CDR3 nucleotide sequence: TGTGCCAGCATCATCCCCCGCAGGGGCACAGATACGCAGTATTTT. Drawing the rest from reference TRBV28 and TRBJ2-3, the complete variable domain is DVKVTQSSRYLVKRTGEKVFLECVQDMDHENMFWYRQDPGLGLRLIYFSYDVKMKEKGDIPEGYSVSREKKERFSLILESASTNQTSMYLCASIIPRRGTDTQYFGPGTRLTVL.

V gene TRBV28 combines with J gene TRBJ2-7; 8 positions match TRBD2. V trimming: 7 bases; J trimming: 3 bases; junction bases outside the gene matches: 14. The germline gives CDR1 MDHEN, CDR2 SYDVKM. The CDR3 has 16 amino acids. This CDR3 is CASIAGGAKIGYEQYF. Written as DNA, the CDR3 is TGTGCCAGCATTGCGGGGGGCGCTAAGATCGGCTACGAGCAGTACTTC.

This rearrangement joins TRBV9 to TRBJ2-1; possibly TRBD2 for D (5 bases). Germline CDR1 reads SGDLS; CDR2 reads YYNGEE. This CDR3 is built from 14 residues. Trimming stripped 3 bases from V and 6 bases from J, with 13 bases between. CDR3 amino acids: CASSAVTGSNEQFF. DNA for the CDR3: TGTGCCAGCAGCGCGGTCACGGGATCCAATGAGCAGTTCTTC.

About this clone itself: Other DNA variants within this sample encode the same CDR3. The V and J genes are TRBV6-5 and TRBJ2-7, with 9 bases aligning to TRBD1. The ends lost 3 bases at V and 1 base at J; junction bases unmatched: 4. The germline CDR1 and CDR2 sequences are MNHEY and SVGAGI. The CDR3 totals 15 residues. Written as DNA, the CDR3 is TGTGCCAGCAGTTATAACGGACAGGGGTCCTACGAGCAGTACTTC. It translates to CASSYNGQGSYEQYF.

V usage is TRBV15 and J usage is TRBJ1-1; D gene uncertain. This CDR3 contains 15 residues. Germline CDR1 LNHNV, CDR2 YYDKDF (reference sequence). V lost 5 bases to trimming and J lost 1 base, with 14 bases between them. The CDR3 spells CATSGKGVWNTEAFF. CDR3 in DNA: TGTGCCACCAGCGGTAAGGGAGTTTGGAACACTGAAGCTTTCTTT.